Following are 11 T cell receptor beta chains from one sample sequenced in a study of CD8 T cells in Susac syndrome. Random-hexamer reverse transcription was applied to 0.5 to 1 ug RNA. TCRdb itself ran the immunoSEQ multiplex PCR reads through MiXCR, one entry per CDR3 protein. The data show approximately 120,000 distinct CDR3 sequences, around 97% seen once. The specimen was CD4+ T cells from PBMCs. The receptor set was obtained from a human donor in good health.

The CDR3 nucleotides read TGTGCCACCAGTGCCGCCCGGGACAGGCCATACGAGCAGTACTTC. Translated: CATSAARDRPYEQYF. The chain links TRBV24-1 to TRBJ2-7; 8 bases fit TRBD1. The CDR3 is 15 residues long. With 5 bases clipped from V and 4 bases from J, the junction kept 9 bases outside the gene matches. Per the germline V gene, CDR1 is KGHDR and CDR2 is SFDVKD.

CDR3 nucleotide sequence: TGTGCCAGCAGTTTACGGGATTTGAAAAAACTGTTTTTT. This codes for CASSLRDLKKLFF. This chain joins TRBV28 and TRBJ1-4; no clear D. Germline CDR1 reads MDHEN; CDR2 reads SYDVKM. V gave up 2 bases and J gave up 9 bases, with 10 bases separating them. CDR3 length: 13 residues.

The rearrangement uses TRBV7-3 and TRBJ1-6; perhaps TRBD1 as D (5 bases). Germline CDR1 and CDR2: SGHTA and FQGTGA. The CDR3 is made up of 16 amino acids. V dropped 0 bases and J dropped 6 bases, with 12 bases sitting between them. As DNA, the CDR3 is TGTGCCAGCAGCTTAACCCCCTCGACAGCTAATTCACCCCTCCACTTT. Protein sequence: CASSLTPSTANSPLHF.

The chain carries TRBV9 and TRBJ2-2, with D tentatively TRBD1 (6 bases). V lost 5 bases to trimming and J lost 7 bases, with 15 bases between them. The CDR3 is made up of 14 amino acids. Germline CDR1 reads SGDLS; CDR2 reads YYNGEE. In DNA form, the CDR3 reads TGTGCCAGCAGACCACAGGGTTTCGGCGGGGAGCTGTTTTTT. This encodes CASRPQGFGGELFF.

This clonotype was found many times. This chain joins TRBV7-2 and TRBJ2-5; D uncertain. Germline CDR1 and CDR2: SGHTA and FQGNSA. The CDR3 is made up of 11 amino acids. V lost 3 bases and J lost 1, with 0 bases in between. The CDR3 region is CASSFQETQYF. CDR3 DNA: TGTGCCAGCAGCTTCCAAGAGACCCAGTACTTC.

This chain links TRBV2 with TRBJ1-1; 7 bases agree with TRBD1. Germline values: CDR1 SNHLY, CDR2 FYNNEI. V dropped 10 bases and J dropped 7; count of bases not matched to a gene: 12. This CDR3 spans 13 amino acids. The CDR3 bases are TGTGCCACCAATAGACAGGGACACTATGAAGCTTTCTTT. Translation gives CATNRQGHYEAFF.

This clonotype appeared a single time. The J gene is TRBJ2-7, the V gene TRBV10-3, with no clear D. Trimming left V 2 bases short and J 3 bases short, with 11 bases between. The CDR3 contains 14 residues. CDR1 and CDR2 from the germline V gene are ENHRY and SYGVKD. CDR3 nucleotides: TGTGCCATCAGTGAGGGAGATGGGAACTACGAGCAGTACTTC. Protein: CAISEGDGNYEQYF.

The CDR3 DNA sequence: TGTGCCAGCGCCAGTCCAGGGCTCCAAGAGACCCAGTACTTC. As protein: CASASPGLQETQYF. The chain uses TRBV27 and TRBJ2-5; perhaps TRBD1 as D (5 bases). CDR3 size: 14 residues. V was pared by 8 bases and J by 1 base, with 14 bases between. Germline V gene sequence: CDR1 MNHEY, CDR2 SMNVEV (reference sequence).

The chain couples TRBV4-2 to TRBJ2-7; D is unresolved. The CDR3 contains 14 residues. Trimming took 1 base from V and 4 from J, leaving 11 bases between them. Germline V CDR1 and CDR2: LGHNA, YNFKEQ. CDR3 amino acids: CASSQGLELYEQYF. The CDR3 DNA follows: TGTGCCAGCAGCCAAGGACTCGAATTATACGAGCAGTACTTC.

The rearrangement uses TRBV4-1 and TRBJ2-7; 13 positions agree with TRBD2. The CDR3 spans 16 residues. Germline CDR1 MGHRA, CDR2 YSYEKL. Trimming at V came to 4 bases and at J to 6 bases, leaving 9 bases not matched to a gene. The CDR3: CASSPLGRTSGSEQYF. CDR3 sequence (DNA): TGCGCCAGCAGCCCCTTGGGCCGGACTAGCGGGAGCGAGCAGTACTTC.

The chain links TRBV7-2 to TRBJ1-6; possibly TRBD1 for D (6 bases). This CDR3 comprises 17 residues. Germline loops: CDR1 SGHTA, CDR2 FQGNSA. V was clipped by 3 bases and J by 0 bases, with 12 bases between them. CDR3 DNA sequence: TGTGCCAGCAGCTTTCAGGGGCTAAGCTCCTATAATTCACCCCTCCACTTT. It codes for CASSFQGLSSYNSPLHF. The whole variable domain, remainder taken from reference TRBV7-2 and TRBJ1-6, is GAGVSQSPSNKVTEKGKDVELRCDPISGHTALYWYRQSLGQGLEFLIYFQGNSAPDKSGLPSDRFSAERTGGSVSTLTIQRTQQEDSAVYLCASSFQGLSSYNSPLHFGNGTRLTVT.